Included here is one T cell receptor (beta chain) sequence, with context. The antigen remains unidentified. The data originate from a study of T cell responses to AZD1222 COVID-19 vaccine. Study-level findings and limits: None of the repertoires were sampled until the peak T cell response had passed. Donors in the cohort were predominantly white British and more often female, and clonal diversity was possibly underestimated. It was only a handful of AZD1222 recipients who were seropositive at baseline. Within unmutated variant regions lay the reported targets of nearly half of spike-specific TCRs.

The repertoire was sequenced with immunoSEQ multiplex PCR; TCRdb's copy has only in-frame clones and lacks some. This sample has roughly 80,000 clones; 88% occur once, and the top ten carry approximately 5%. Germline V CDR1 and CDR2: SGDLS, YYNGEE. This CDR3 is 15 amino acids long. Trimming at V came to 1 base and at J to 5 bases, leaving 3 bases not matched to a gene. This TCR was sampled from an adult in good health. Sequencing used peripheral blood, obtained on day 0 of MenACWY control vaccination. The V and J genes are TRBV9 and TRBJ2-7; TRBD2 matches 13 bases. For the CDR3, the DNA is TGTGCCAGCAGCGTAAGGACTAGCGGGAGTGACGAGCAGTACTTC. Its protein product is CASSVRTSGSDEQYF.